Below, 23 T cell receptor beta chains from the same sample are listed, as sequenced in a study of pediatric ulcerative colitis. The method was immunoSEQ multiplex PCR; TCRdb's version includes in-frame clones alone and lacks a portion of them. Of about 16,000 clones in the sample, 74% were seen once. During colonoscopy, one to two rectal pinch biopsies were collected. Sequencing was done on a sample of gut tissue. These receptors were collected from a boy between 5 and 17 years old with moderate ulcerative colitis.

The DNA for the CDR3 is TGTGCCAGCAGCTCCATAGGTATTGGTAATTCACCCCTCCACTTT. It is translated as CASSSIGIGNSPLHF. The chain couples TRBV7-9 to TRBJ1-6; D is unclear. In germline, CDR1 is SEHNR, CDR2 FQNEAQ (reference sequence). The V end was cut by 4 bases, the J end by 6 bases, with 13 bases between. CDR3 length: 15 amino acids.

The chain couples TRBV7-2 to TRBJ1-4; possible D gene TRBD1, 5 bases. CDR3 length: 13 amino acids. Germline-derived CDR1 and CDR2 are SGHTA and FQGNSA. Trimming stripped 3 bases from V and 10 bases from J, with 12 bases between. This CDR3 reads CASSFNRRGKLFF. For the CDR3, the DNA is TGTGCCAGCAGCTTCAACAGGAGGGGAAAACTGTTTTTT.

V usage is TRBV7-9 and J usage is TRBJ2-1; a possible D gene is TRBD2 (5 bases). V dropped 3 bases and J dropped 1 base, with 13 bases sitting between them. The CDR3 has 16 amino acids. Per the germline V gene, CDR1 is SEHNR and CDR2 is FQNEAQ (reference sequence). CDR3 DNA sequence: TGTGCCAGCAGCTTTCTTAGTAGCGAGTCCTACAATGAGCAGTTCTTC. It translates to CASSFLSSESYNEQFF.

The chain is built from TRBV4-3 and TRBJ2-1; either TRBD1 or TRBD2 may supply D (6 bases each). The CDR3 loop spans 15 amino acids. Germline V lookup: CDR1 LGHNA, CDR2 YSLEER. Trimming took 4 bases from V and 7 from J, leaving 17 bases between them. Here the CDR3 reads CASSRQATGLNEQFF. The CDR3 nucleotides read TGCGCCAGCAGCCGACAGGCTACGGGACTGAATGAGCAGTTCTTC.

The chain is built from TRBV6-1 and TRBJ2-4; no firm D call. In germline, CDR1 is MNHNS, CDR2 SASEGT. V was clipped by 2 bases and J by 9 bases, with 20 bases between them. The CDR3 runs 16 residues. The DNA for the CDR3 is TGTGCCAGCAGTGAATTTCTGATCCTCCAAACGGGCATTCAGTACTTC. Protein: CASSEFLILQTGIQYF.

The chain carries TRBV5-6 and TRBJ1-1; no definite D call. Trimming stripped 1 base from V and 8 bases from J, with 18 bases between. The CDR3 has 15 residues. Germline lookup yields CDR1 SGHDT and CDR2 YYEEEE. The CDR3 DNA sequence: TGTGCCAGCAGCTTGAGACTACCGCGCGAACGGGAAGCTTTCTTT. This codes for CASSLRLPREREAFF.

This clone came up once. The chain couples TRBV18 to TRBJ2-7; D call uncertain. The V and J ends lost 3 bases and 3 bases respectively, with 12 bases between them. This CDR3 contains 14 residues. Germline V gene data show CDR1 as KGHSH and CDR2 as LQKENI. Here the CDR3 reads CASSPPASHYEQYF. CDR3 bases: TGTGCCAGCTCACCCCCGGCCTCCCACTACGAGCAGTACTTC.

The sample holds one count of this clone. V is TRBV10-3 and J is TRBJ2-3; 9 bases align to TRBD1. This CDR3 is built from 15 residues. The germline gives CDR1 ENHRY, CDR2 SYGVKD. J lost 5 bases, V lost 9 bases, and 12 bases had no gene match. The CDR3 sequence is CAIGARTGVVDTQYF. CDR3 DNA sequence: TGTGCCATAGGAGCCAGGACAGGGGTTGTAGATACGCAGTATTTT.

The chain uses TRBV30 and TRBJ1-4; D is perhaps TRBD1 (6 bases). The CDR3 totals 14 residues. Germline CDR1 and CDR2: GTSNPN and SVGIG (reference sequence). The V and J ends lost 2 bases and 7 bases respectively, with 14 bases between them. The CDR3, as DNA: TGTGCCTGGAGTTTTCCACCCAGGGGTGAAAAACTGTTTTTT. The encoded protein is CAWSFPPRGEKLFF.

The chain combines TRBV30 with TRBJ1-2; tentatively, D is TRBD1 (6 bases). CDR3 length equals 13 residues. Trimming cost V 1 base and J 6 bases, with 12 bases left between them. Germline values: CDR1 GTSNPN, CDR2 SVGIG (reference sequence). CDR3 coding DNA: TGTGCCTGGAGTGACACGGGGGGCCATGGCTACACCTTC. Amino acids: CAWSDTGGHGYTF.

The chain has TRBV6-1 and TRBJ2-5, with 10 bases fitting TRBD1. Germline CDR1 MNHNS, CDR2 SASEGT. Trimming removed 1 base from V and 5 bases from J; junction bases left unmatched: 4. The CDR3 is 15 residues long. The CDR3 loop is CASSEETGGAETQYF. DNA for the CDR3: TGTGCCAGCAGTGAAGAGACAGGGGGCGCGGAGACCCAGTACTTC.

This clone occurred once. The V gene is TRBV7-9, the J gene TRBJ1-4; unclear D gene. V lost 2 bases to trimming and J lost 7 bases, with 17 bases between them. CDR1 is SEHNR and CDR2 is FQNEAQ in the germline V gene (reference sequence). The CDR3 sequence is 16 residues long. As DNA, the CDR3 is TGTGCCAGCAGCTTAAGGAGGGATCAGAAAGGTGAAAAACTGTTTTTT. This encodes CASSLRRDQKGEKLFF.

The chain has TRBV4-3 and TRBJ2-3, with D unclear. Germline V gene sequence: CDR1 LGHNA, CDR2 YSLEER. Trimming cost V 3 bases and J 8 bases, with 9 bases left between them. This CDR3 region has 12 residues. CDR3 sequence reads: CASSQGLGTQYF. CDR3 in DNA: TGCGCCAGCAGCCAGGGCCTGGGTACGCAGTATTTT.

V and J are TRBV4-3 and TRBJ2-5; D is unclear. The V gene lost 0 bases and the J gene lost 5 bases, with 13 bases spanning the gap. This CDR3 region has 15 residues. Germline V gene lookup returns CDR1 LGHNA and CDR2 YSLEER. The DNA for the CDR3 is TGCGCCAGCAGCCAAGACCCCCCCCCAAGGGAGACCCAGTACTTC. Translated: CASSQDPPPRETQYF.

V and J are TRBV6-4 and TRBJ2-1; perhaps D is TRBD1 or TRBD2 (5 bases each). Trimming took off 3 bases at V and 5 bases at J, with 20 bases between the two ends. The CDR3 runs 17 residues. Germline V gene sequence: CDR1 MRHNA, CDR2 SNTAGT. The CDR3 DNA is TGTGCCAGCAGTGATTACGGACGTATCCAGGGACACAATGAGCAGTTCTTC. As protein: CASSDYGRIQGHNEQFF.

DNA for the CDR3: TGTGCCAGCAGCTTATCCTCTAGCGGGAGTATGAATGAGCAGTTCTTC. This codes for CASSLSSSGSMNEQFF. The gene calls are TRBV7-3 and TRBJ2-1; 10 bases are a match to TRBD2. The germline gives CDR1 SGHTA, CDR2 FQGTGA. After removal of 2 bases from V and 7 bases from J, the junction contained 8 bases not matched to a gene. This CDR3 has 16 residues.

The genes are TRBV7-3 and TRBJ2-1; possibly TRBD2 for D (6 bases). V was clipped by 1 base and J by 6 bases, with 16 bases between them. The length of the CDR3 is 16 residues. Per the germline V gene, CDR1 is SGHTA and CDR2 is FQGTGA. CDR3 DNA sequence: TGTGCCAGCAGCTTAAACGCGGGAAGATTTTCCAATGAGCAGTTCTTC. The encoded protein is CASSLNAGRFSNEQFF.

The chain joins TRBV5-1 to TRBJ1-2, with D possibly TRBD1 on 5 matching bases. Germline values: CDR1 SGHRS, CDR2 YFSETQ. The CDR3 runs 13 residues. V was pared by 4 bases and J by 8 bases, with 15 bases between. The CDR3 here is CASSLTETGGYTF. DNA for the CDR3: TGCGCCAGCAGCCTGACAGAGACTGGAGGCTACACCTTC.

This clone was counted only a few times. This CDR3 is CASSLDGTGGPREQYF. As DNA, the CDR3 is TGTGCCAGCAGCTTGGACGGGACGGGAGGGCCCCGGGAGCAGTACTTC. The chain is built from TRBV5-6 and TRBJ2-7; 8 nucleotides align to TRBD2. CDR1 SGHDT and CDR2 YYEEEE come from the germline V gene. J was trimmed by 7 bases and V by 0 bases; bases with no gene match: 12. The CDR3 has 16 residues.

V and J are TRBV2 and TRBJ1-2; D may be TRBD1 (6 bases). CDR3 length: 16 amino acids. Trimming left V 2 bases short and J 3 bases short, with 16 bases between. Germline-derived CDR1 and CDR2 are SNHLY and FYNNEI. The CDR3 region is CASSEPIWGGHYGYTF. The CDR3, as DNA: TGTGCCAGCAGTGAACCGATTTGGGGGGGCCACTATGGCTACACCTTC.

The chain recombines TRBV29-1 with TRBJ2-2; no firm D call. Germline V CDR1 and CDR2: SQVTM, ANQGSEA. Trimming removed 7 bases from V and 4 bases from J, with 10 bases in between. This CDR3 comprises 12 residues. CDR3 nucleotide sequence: TGCAGCGCGGACGTATTCACCGGGGAGCTGTTTTTT. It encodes CSADVFTGELFF.

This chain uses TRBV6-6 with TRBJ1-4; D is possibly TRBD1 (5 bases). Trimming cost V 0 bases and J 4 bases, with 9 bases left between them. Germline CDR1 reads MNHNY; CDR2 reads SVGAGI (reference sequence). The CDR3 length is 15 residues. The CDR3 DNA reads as TGTGCCAGCAGTTACTCAGACAGATATAATGAAAAACTGTTTTTT. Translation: CASSYSDRYNEKLFF.

CDR3 DNA: TGTGCCAGCACCCAGACAGGGGGAGAGACCCAGTACTTC. Translation: CASTQTGGETQYF. This sequence joins TRBV28 and TRBJ2-5; 9 positions agree with TRBD1. This CDR3 region has 13 residues. The V and J ends lost 7 bases and 4 bases, in that order; junction bases with no gene match: 4. The germline gives CDR1 MDHEN, CDR2 SYDVKM.